This section outlines one T cell receptor (beta chain) sequence together with its context. The data are from a study of blood T cell repertoires in COVID-19. Study-wide context: Samples taken during acute and convalescent COVID-19 were collected in the United States, Italy and Spain.

The data were produced by immunoSEQ multiplex PCR, yet TCRdb's version contains in-frame clones alone and is incomplete. The table lists roughly 250,000 clones, about 88% of them singletons. The sequenced sample was peripheral blood. This TCR came from a woman between 40 and 55 years old who had recovered from COVID-19.

In nucleotides, the CDR3 is TGTGCCAGCAGCCGGACAGGGATGGACACTGAAGCTTTCTTT. It specifies CASSRTGMDTEAFF. The chain joins TRBV2 to TRBJ1-1; 8 positions match TRBD1. The length of the CDR3 is 14 residues. Germline CDR1 SNHLY, CDR2 FYNNEI. J lost 3 bases, V lost 6 bases, and 6 bases had no gene match.